This is a list of T cell receptor beta chains from one sample in a study of CD8 T cells in Susac syndrome. TCRdb analysed the immunoSEQ multiplex PCR reads with MiXCR anew, one entry per CDR3 protein. The sample has some 140,000 distinct CDR3 sequences; just under 95% are singletons. The sequenced sample consisted of CD8+ T cells from PBMCs. Source of these receptors: a human donor with Susac syndrome. Both conserved end residues are part of each CDR3. A D gene is named only where the DNA matches it firmly. Clone size, where shown, is once, few, many, or a class for clones that have expanded.

clone_size	d_call	v_call	j_call	cdr3_nt	cdr3_aa
NA	NA	TRBV27	TRBJ1-2	TGTGCCAGCAGTCCTCTGGGACAACCGGCCCCCTGGGGCTACACCTTC	CASSPLGQPAPWGYTF
NA	NA	TRBV9	TRBJ2-3	TGTGCCAGCAGCCCCGAGGGATCTCCAGATACGCAGTATTTT	CASSPEGSPDTQYF
NA	TRBD2	TRBV3-1	TRBJ2-3	TGTGCCAGCAGCCTACGAAGACTAGCGGGAGATAGGACAGATACGCAGTATTTT	CASSLRRLAGDRTDTQYF
NA	NA	TRBV6-1	TRBJ1-5	TGTGCCAGCACCCCCCCTGAGAGCAATCAGCCCCAGCATTTT	CASTPPESNQPQHF
NA	TRBD2	TRBV5-6	TRBJ2-5	TGTGCCAGCGGAATCTCTCTAGCGGAGGAAGAGACCCAGTACTTC	CASGISLAEEETQYF
NA	NA	TRBV27	TRBJ2-7	TGTGCCAGCAGTTATACAGGCTACGAGCAGTACTTC	CASSYTGYEQYF
NA	NA	TRBV14	TRBJ2-1	TGTGCCAGCAGCCAGGTGGTAATAGCGTCCTTCTCCTACAATGAGCAGTTCTTC	CASSQVVIASFSYNEQFF
NA	TRBD2	TRBV20-1	TRBJ2-1	TGCAGTGCGAAGGTAGCGGGAGTTGTCAATGAGCAGTTCTTC	CSAKVAGVVNEQFF
NA	TRBD2	TRBV7-9	TRBJ2-7	TGTGCCAGCAGCTCCCCCTCCGGGGGGAACGAGCAGTACTTC	CASSSPSGGNEQYF
NA	NA	TRBV30	TRBJ2-4	TGTGCCTGGGGGGAGCTCGAAGATCCCGAGAACATTCAGTACTTC	CAWGELEDPENIQYF
NA	TRBD2	TRBV19	TRBJ2-1	TGTGCCAGTAGTATCGTCGCGGGAGGAGTAGATGAGCAGTTCTTC	CASSIVAGGVDEQFF
NA	NA	TRBV27	TRBJ2-7	TGTGCCGTCGCACCCTGGGAAGGCGCCTACGAGCAGTACTTC	CAVAPWEGAYEQYF
NA	TRBD2	TRBV3-1	TRBJ2-1	TGTGCCAGCAGCCTCCGACTAGCGGGCCTTTACAATGAGCAGTTCTTC	CASSLRLAGLYNEQFF
NA	TRBD2	TRBV7-9	TRBJ2-2	TGTGCCAGCAGCGCTAGCGGGAGACATAACACCGGGGAGCTGTTTTTT	CASSASGRHNTGELFF
NA	TRBD2	TRBV12-3/TRBV12-4	TRBJ2-3	TGTGCCAGCAGTTTAGCGGGACTAGCGATACTCACAGATACGCAGTATTTT	CASSLAGLAILTDTQYF
NA	TRBD1	TRBV20-1	TRBJ1-2	TGCAGTGCTCGGACAGGGGGCAACTATGGCTACACCTTC	CSARTGGNYGYTF
NA	NA	TRBV2	TRBJ2-7	TGTGCCGGTAAGGGGCCGGTGGAGGAGGAGCAGTACTTC	CAGKGPVEEEQYF
once	NA	TRBV15	TRBJ2-7	TGTGCCACCAGCCCAGAGAGGGGCTCCTACGAGCAGTACTTC	CATSPERGSYEQYF
NA	TRBD2	TRBV3-1	TRBJ2-7	TGTGCCAGCAGCCAAGAGGCTGGACTAGCGGGAGATGTACACGAGCAGTACTTC	CASSQEAGLAGDVHEQYF
NA	TRBD1	TRBV9	TRBJ2-7	TGTGCCAGCAGCGGACGGGACAGCCCCTCCTACGAGCAGTACTTC	CASSGRDSPSYEQYF
NA	NA	TRBV27	TRBJ2-6	TGTGCCAGCAGTTTTATGGTATCTGGGGCCAACGTCCTGACTTTC	CASSFMVSGANVLTF
NA	NA	TRBV2	TRBJ2-7	TGTGCCAGCAGTGAATACCAGGACCCTCTTACCCATTACGAGCAGTACTTC	CASSEYQDPLTHYEQYF
once	NA	TRBV6-5	TRBJ2-1	TGTGCCAGCAGCTCAGAGGTTCCCTCCTACAATGAGCAGTTCTTC	CASSSEVPSYNEQFF
NA	NA	TRBV7-3	TRBJ2-5	TGTGCCAGCAGCTTTTTCGGCGGGTCCCAAGAGACCCAGTACTTC	CASSFFGGSQETQYF
NA	NA	TRBV2	TRBJ2-7	TGTGCCAGCAGTGAAACGTCGGGAGAGGGTTACGAGCAGTACTTC	CASSETSGEGYEQYF
NA	NA	TRBV30	TRBJ1-1	TGTGCCTGGAGTGTTGGGGGGTGGACTGAAGCTTTCTTT	CAWSVGGWTEAFF
NA	NA	TRBV30	TRBJ2-2	TGTGCCTGGCCCCTCGAGAACACCGGGGAGCTGTTTTTT	CAWPLENTGELFF
NA	TRBD1	TRBV29-1	TRBJ2-5	TGCAGCGTTGTGGGACAGGGGGAGACCCAGTACTTC	CSVVGQGETQYF
once	NA	TRBV12-3/TRBV12-4	TRBJ1-1	TGTGCCAGCAGTGGGACAACCGCCACTGAAGCTTTCTTT	CASSGTTATEAFF
NA	NA	TRBV7-9	TRBJ1-1	TGTGCCTCCACCGATAACACTGAAGCTTTCTTT	CASTDNTEAFF